Many counts were recorded for the clone carrying this T cell receptor (beta chain). This specimen belongs to a study of T cells after yellow fever vaccination. The wider study: The authors prepared low-cell-number fractions using SMART-Seq v4 Ultra Low Input.

The CDR3 has 16 amino acids. V was trimmed by 5 bases and J by 3 bases, leaving 17 bases between them. In germline, CDR1 is SGHRS, CDR2 YFSETQ. A single record per CDR3 protein comes from TCRdb applying MiXCR to the 5' RACE reads. The table lists 250,000 to 300,000 distinct CDR3 sequences, around 9.3% of them singletons. The chain employs TRBV5-1 and TRBJ1-4; the D gene is possibly TRBD1 (6 bases). The TCR was taken from a man younger than 35 who received the YFV17D yellow fever vaccine. The sample here was CD4+ T cells sorted from PBMCs, taken 5 days after the yellow fever booster vaccination. CDR3 DNA: TGCGCCAGCAGGCCAGGGGCCGGCATGTCTAATGAAAAACTGTTTTTT. It is translated as CASRPGAGMSNEKLFF.